Below, 17 T cell receptor beta chains from the same sample are listed, as sequenced in a study of shared clonotypes between healthy human individuals. Measured with immunoSEQ multiplex PCR; TCRdb has only the in-frame clones, and not every one. The table records 2 million to 2.5 million clones, 90% to 97% of them present only once. The sequencing input was naive CD4+ T cells sorted from blood. Subset here: CD45RA+ positively selected. Receptors originate from a young man in good health.

Remarks on this clone: Within the sample, other DNA sequences also encode this same CDR3. CDR3 in DNA: TGTGCCTGGAGACGGACCGGGGAGCTGTTTTTT. Encoded protein: CAWRRTGELFF. The V gene is TRBV30, the J gene TRBJ2-2; no definite D call. CDR3 size: 11 residues. The V gene's germline CDR1 is GTSNPN and CDR2 SVGIG (reference sequence). The V gene lost 3 bases and the J gene lost 5 bases, with 4 bases spanning the gap.

Concerning this clone: The same CDR3 can be traced to other DNA sequences in this sample. The CDR3 here is CASSLGGGNTIYF. CDR3 nucleotides: TGTGCCAGCAGCCTGGGAGGTGGAAACACCATATATTTT. J is TRBJ1-3 and V is TRBV7-6; D remains ambiguous. Deletions cut 5 bases from V and 3 bases from J, with 8 bases between. This CDR3 spans 13 amino acids. Germline lookup yields CDR1 SGHVS and CDR2 FNYEAQ.

The rearrangement joins TRBV7-2 to TRBJ2-7, with TRBD1 as a possible D gene (7 bases). V was clipped by 3 bases and J by 6 bases, with 12 bases between them. The CDR3 contains 13 residues. CDR1 is SGHTA and CDR2 is FQGNSA in the germline V gene. Written as DNA, the CDR3 is TGTGCCAGCAGCTTCCGGAGGGGGCTCGAGCAGTACTTC. Encoded protein: CASSFRRGLEQYF. The whole variable domain, remainder taken from reference TRBV7-2 and TRBJ2-7, is GAGVSQSPSNKVTEKGKDVELRCDPISGHTALYWYRQSLGQGLEFLIYFQGNSAPDKSGLPSDRFSAERTGGSVSTLTIQRTQQEDSAVYLCASSFRRGLEQYFGPGTRLTVT.

This chain joins TRBV10-3 and TRBJ2-1; 15 positions agree with TRBD2. The CDR3 is made up of 17 amino acids. V shed 4 bases and J 1 base; nucleotides not matched to a gene: 2. Germline CDR1 is ENHRY and CDR2 is SYGVKD. The CDR3 spells CAISAGTSGGSYNEQFF. The CDR3 coding sequence is TGTGCCATCAGTGCGGGGACTAGCGGGGGGTCCTACAATGAGCAGTTCTTC.

This clone was recorded only once. J is TRBJ1-1 and V is TRBV29-1, with a possible D match to TRBD1 (5 bases). CDR1 is SQVTM and CDR2 is ANQGSEA in the germline V gene. The ends were cut back, 4 bases at V and 9 bases at J, with 24 bases in the middle. CDR3 size: 15 residues. In DNA form, the CDR3 reads TGCAGCGTTGGGACGCGCGGGGACCGGCTCGGCCAAGCTTTCTTT. Protein product: CSVGTRGDRLGQAFF.

The V and J genes are TRBV5-1 and TRBJ1-5; 7 bases align to TRBD1. The length of the CDR3 is 14 residues. In germline, CDR1 is SGHRS, CDR2 YFSETQ. V dropped 4 bases and J dropped 2; count of bases not matched to a gene: 3. The CDR3 DNA sequence: TGCGCCAGCAGCACCGGACAGGGCAATCAGCCCCAGCATTTT. Amino acid sequence: CASSTGQGNQPQHF.

The gene calls are TRBV5-4 and TRBJ2-5; D not certain. The germline CDR1 and CDR2 sequences are SGHNT and YYREEE (reference sequence). With 4 bases removed from V and 4 bases from J, the gap between germline ends came to 14 bases. The CDR3 is 14 amino acids. The DNA of the CDR3 is TGTGCCAGCAGCGGCAGGATCGACACAGAGACCCAGTACTTC. It yields the protein CASSGRIDTETQYF.

The J gene is TRBJ1-2, the V gene TRBV28; D is unresolved. CDR3 size: 13 residues. V gave up 6 bases and J gave up 4 bases, with 12 bases separating them. Per the germline V gene, CDR1 is MDHEN and CDR2 is SYDVKM. CDR3 DNA sequence: TGTGCCAGCAGCTATGGACCTCTCTATGGCTACACCTTC. Translated: CASSYGPLYGYTF.

The J gene is TRBJ1-4, the V gene TRBV5-4; 9 bases fit TRBD1. The V gene end was trimmed by 6 bases and the J gene end by 8 bases; junction bases not matched to a gene: 11. This CDR3 has 15 residues. CDR1 SGHNT and CDR2 YYREEE come from the germline V gene (reference sequence). CDR3 DNA sequence: TGTGCCAGCAACCTAAAGGGACAGGGAGGGGAAAAACTGTTTTTT. Translated, it gives CASNLKGQGGEKLFF.

The chain uses TRBV11-2 and TRBJ1-5; 8 bases are a match to TRBD1. V shed 3 bases and J 8 bases; nucleotides not matched to a gene: 3. CDR1 SGHAT and CDR2 FQNNGV come from the germline V gene. The CDR3 loop spans 13 amino acids. The CDR3 nucleotides read TGTGCCAGCAGCTTGGACAGGGCGGAGCCCCAGCATTTT. Translated, it gives CASSLDRAEPQHF. Drawing the rest from reference TRBV11-2 and TRBJ1-5, the complete variable domain is EAGVAQSPRYKIIEKRQSVAFWCNPISGHATLYWYQQILGQGPKLLIQFQNNGVVDDSQLPKDRFSAERLKGVDSTLKIQPAKLEDSAVYLCASSLDRAEPQHFGDGTRLSIL.

This chain joins TRBV5-1 and TRBJ2-5, with D perhaps TRBD1 (5 bases). Germline assignment: CDR1 SGHRS and CDR2 YFSETQ. The CDR3 runs 14 residues. The V end lost 1 base, the J end lost 1 base, and 8 bases lay between the germline ends. The CDR3 sequence is CASSLYGAQETQYF. The CDR3 coding sequence is TGCGCCAGCAGCTTGTATGGGGCCCAAGAGACCCAGTACTTC.

The rearrangement uses TRBV19 and TRBJ1-6; D might be TRBD1 (6 bases). The CDR3 totals 17 residues. Germline CDR1 and CDR2: LNHDA and SQIVND (reference sequence). Trimming removed 2 bases at V and 7 bases at J, with 18 bases between. The CDR3 DNA reads TGTGCCAGTAGTATACGGAATTTGGGGGCTGGGAATTCACCCCTCCACTTT. It encodes CASSIRNLGAGNSPLHF.

The V call is TRBV5-6, the J call TRBJ2-5; D perhaps matches TRBD2 (5 bases). CDR1 and CDR2 (germline): SGHDT, YYEEEE. V lost 0 bases, J lost 5 bases, and 11 bases lay in between. This CDR3 has 14 amino acids. CDR3 loop: CASSLVGGYETQYF. The CDR3 nucleotides are TGTGCCAGCAGCTTGGTAGGCGGGTATGAGACCCAGTACTTC.

The genes are TRBV7-2 and TRBJ2-3, with D possibly TRBD2 on 7 matching bases. CDR1 is SGHTA, CDR2 FQGNSA, per germline. V lost 5 bases and J lost 6, with 15 bases in between. The CDR3 is 14 amino acids. This chain's CDR3 is CASSRGASADTQYF. For the CDR3, the DNA is TGTGCCAGCAGCCGGGGGGCTAGCGCGGATACGCAGTATTTT.

For the CDR3, the DNA is TGTGCCAGCAGCCCGGGGGCAGGCGGGACGGAGCAGTTCTTC. Its protein product is CASSPGAGGTEQFF. The genes are TRBV7-2 and TRBJ2-1; D might be TRBD1 or TRBD2, each matching 6 bases. CDR3 length: 14 residues. The germline V gene has CDR1 SGHTA and CDR2 FQGNSA. The V end lost 5 bases, the J end lost 10 bases, and 18 bases lay between the germline ends.

V usage is TRBV30 and J usage is TRBJ2-7; 9 nucleotides line up with TRBD2. Germline CDR1 is GTSNPN and CDR2 is SVGIG (reference sequence). The CDR3 sequence is 16 residues long. Losses at the gene ends were 0 bases for V and 1 base for J; bases not matched to a gene: 7. In nucleotides, the CDR3 is TGTGCCTGGAGTGTACCCGGGACTAGCAGATCCTACGAGCAGTACTTC. Translated, it gives CAWSVPGTSRSYEQYF.

This clone occurred once. The V and J genes are TRBV5-1 and TRBJ1-2, with D tentatively TRBD1 (5 bases). V lost 3 bases, J lost 0 bases, and 9 bases lay in between. The V gene's germline CDR1 is SGHRS and CDR2 YFSETQ. CDR3 length equals 14 residues. This CDR3 reads CASSWGTANYGYTF. The CDR3 DNA is TGCGCCAGCAGCTGGGGGACGGCTAACTATGGCTACACCTTC.